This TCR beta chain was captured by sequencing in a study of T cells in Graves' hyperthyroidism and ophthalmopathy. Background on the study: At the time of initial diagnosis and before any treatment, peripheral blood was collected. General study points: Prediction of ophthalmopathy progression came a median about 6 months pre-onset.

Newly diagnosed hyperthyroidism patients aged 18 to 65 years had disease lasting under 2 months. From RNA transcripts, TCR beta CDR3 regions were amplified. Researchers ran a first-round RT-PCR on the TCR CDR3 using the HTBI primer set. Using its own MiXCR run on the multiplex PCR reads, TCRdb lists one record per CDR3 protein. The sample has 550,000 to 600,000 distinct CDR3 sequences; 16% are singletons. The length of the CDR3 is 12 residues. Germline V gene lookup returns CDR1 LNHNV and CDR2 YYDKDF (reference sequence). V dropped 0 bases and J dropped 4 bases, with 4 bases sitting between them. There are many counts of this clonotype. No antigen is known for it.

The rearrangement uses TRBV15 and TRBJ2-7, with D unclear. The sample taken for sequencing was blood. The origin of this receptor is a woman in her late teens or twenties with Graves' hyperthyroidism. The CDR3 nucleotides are TGTGCCACCAGCAGAGATCTGTACGAGCAGTACTTC. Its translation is CATSRDLYEQYF.